The next 23 T cell receptor beta chains were all read from a single sample in a study of cytotoxic CD8 clonotypes in ibrutinib-treated CLL. Assay: immunoSEQ multiplex PCR; the TCRdb copy retains only in-frame clones and omits some. The sample yields under 150,000 clones, 80% to 85% seen once. The sample consisted of PBMCs, taken after 24 months of ibrutinib treatment. These receptors were obtained from a human donor with chronic lymphocytic leukemia.

This chain joins TRBV5-4 and TRBJ2-7, with TRBD2 as a possible D gene (6 bases). The CDR3 length is 16 residues. Germline values: CDR1 SGHNT, CDR2 YYREEE (reference sequence). Trimming took off 0 bases at V and 3 bases at J, with 16 bases between the two ends. CDR3 region: CASSLGRQRGSYEQYF. CDR3 nucleotides: TGTGCCAGCAGCTTGGGGCGTCAACGGGGGAGCTACGAGCAGTACTTC. The complete variable domain, with remaining parts taken from reference TRBV5-4 and TRBJ2-7, reads ETGVTQSPTHLIKTRGQQVTLRCSSQSGHNTVSWYQQALGQGPQFIFQYYREEENGRGNFPPRFSGLQFPNYSSELNVNALELDDSALYLCASSLGRQRGSYEQYFGPGTRLTVT.

Here the CDR3 reads CASSLEAGRGSYNSPLHF. DNA for the CDR3: TGTGCCAGCAGCTTGGAAGCGGGCAGGGGCTCCTATAATTCACCCCTCCACTTT. The chain couples TRBV5-4 to TRBJ1-6; D is possibly TRBD1 (6 bases). Germline-derived CDR1 and CDR2 are SGHNT and YYREEE (reference sequence). The CDR3 covers 18 residues. Between the trimmed V and J ends, which lost 0 bases and 0 bases, there was a span of 13 bases.

In regard to this clone: Other nucleotide sequences from this sample produce the same CDR3. The V call is TRBV6-5, the J call TRBJ2-7, with D possibly being TRBD2 (5 bases). In germline, CDR1 is MNHEY, CDR2 SVGAGI. V dropped 0 bases and J dropped 0 bases, with 6 bases sitting between them. The CDR3 is made up of 14 amino acids. The CDR3 nucleotides are TGTGCCAGCAGTTACTCGGCGGGCTCCTACGAGCAGTACTTC. Translating it yields CASSYSAGSYEQYF.

About this clone: This specimen includes other DNA sequences encoding the same CDR3. This rearrangement joins TRBV5-1 to TRBJ1-2, with D tentatively TRBD1 (5 bases). In germline, CDR1 is SGHRS, CDR2 YFSETQ. V dropped 0 bases and J dropped 3 bases, with 9 bases sitting between them. The CDR3 is made up of 14 amino acids. Here the CDR3 reads CASSLGQGYYGYTF. Written as DNA, the CDR3 is TGCGCCAGCAGCTTGGGGCAGGGTTACTATGGCTACACCTTC.

The chain employs TRBV7-6 and TRBJ2-2; perhaps TRBD1 as D (6 bases). There are 15 residues in the CDR3. V was clipped by 5 bases and J by 0 bases, with 10 bases between them. Germline V gene sequence: CDR1 SGHVS, CDR2 FNYEAQ. This CDR3 is CASSPRTANTGELFF. The CDR3 DNA reads TGTGCCAGCAGCCCCCGGACAGCGAACACCGGGGAGCTGTTTTTT. Looking up the rest from reference TRBV7-6 and TRBJ2-2 gives the full variable domain: GAGVSQSPRYKVTKRGQDVALRCDPISGHVSLYWYRQALGQGPEFLTYFNYEAQQDKSGLPNDRFSAERPEGSISTLTIQRTEQRDSAMYRCASSPRTANTGELFFGEGSRLTVL.

Only a few counts were recorded for this clone. The J gene is TRBJ1-5, the V gene TRBV11-2; maybe TRBD1 (6 bases). The germline gives CDR1 SGHAT, CDR2 FQNNGV. This CDR3 has 16 residues. V was pared by 5 bases and J by 2 bases, with 16 bases between. The CDR3 sequence: CASSLQGNVGNQPQHF. The CDR3 bases are TGTGCCAGCAGCCTACAGGGAAACGTTGGCAATCAGCCCCAGCATTTT.

The chain joins TRBV27 to TRBJ2-7; 7 bases line up with TRBD1. The J segment lost 2 bases and the V segment lost 1 base, leaving 8 bases of the junction unmatched. Germline CDR1 MNHEY, CDR2 SMNVEV (reference sequence). The CDR3 is made up of 16 amino acids. CDR3 sequence (DNA): TGTGCCAGCAGTTTATTATACAGGGGAATTACCTACGAGCAGTACTTC. It is translated as CASSLLYRGITYEQYF.

This clone was picked up a small number of times. The CDR3 protein is CASTGSGYYGYTF. The DNA of the CDR3 is TGTGCCAGTACCGGGTCGGGGTACTATGGCTACACCTTC. J is TRBJ1-2 and V is TRBV19; unclear D gene. Trimming removed 7 bases from V and 3 bases from J, with 12 bases in between. The CDR3 consists of 13 residues. Per germline, CDR1 LNHDA and CDR2 SQIVND (reference sequence).

This clone was detected only once. J is TRBJ2-1 and V is TRBV7-2; D is possibly TRBD1 (6 bases). CDR1 is SGHTA, CDR2 FQGNSA, per germline. Trimming took off 5 bases at V and 9 bases at J, with 17 bases between the two ends. This CDR3 is built from 14 residues. Written as DNA, the CDR3 is TGTGCCAGCAGCCCACTGTTGGGGGCCGGTGAGCAGTTCTTC. This gives the protein CASSPLLGAGEQFF.

V and J are TRBV29-1 and TRBJ1-1; D gene unclear. The CDR3 loop spans 13 amino acids. The germline CDR1 and CDR2 sequences are SQVTM and ANQGSEA. The V and J ends lost 7 bases and 4 bases respectively, with 16 bases between them. The CDR3 bases are TGCAGCGCTCTCCGGGATGTGGGCACTGAAGCTTTCTTT. Its translation is CSALRDVGTEAFF.

The rearrangement uses TRBV5-4 and TRBJ1-2; no clear D. V shed 2 bases and J shed 2 bases, with 7 bases lying between them. CDR1 and CDR2 from the germline V gene are SGHNT and YYREEE (reference sequence). The CDR3 loop spans 13 amino acids. This CDR3 reads CASSLPVNYGYTF. The CDR3 DNA reads TGTGCCAGCAGCTTACCAGTAAACTATGGCTACACCTTC. The whole variable domain, remainder taken from reference TRBV5-4 and TRBJ1-2, is ETGVTQSPTHLIKTRGQQVTLRCSSQSGHNTVSWYQQALGQGPQFIFQYYREEENGRGNFPPRFSGLQFPNYSSELNVNALELDDSALYLCASSLPVNYGYTFGSGTRLTVV.

The chain uses TRBV12-5 and TRBJ1-6, with D possibly matching TRBD1 (6 bases). Per the germline V gene, CDR1 is LGHNT and CDR2 is FRNRAP. V lost 11 bases and J lost 9, with 8 bases in between. The CDR3 covers 10 residues. The CDR3 bases are TGTGCTGAACAGGGTTCACCCCTCCACTTT. It encodes CAEQGSPLHF.

The rearrangement joins TRBV6-5 to TRBJ1-2; no reliable D call. This CDR3 is built from 12 residues. Germline V gene sequence: CDR1 MNHEY, CDR2 SVGAGI. Trimming removed 0 bases at V and 7 bases at J, with 6 bases between. The CDR3: CASSYSKTGYTF. CDR3 nucleotides: TGTGCCAGCAGTTACTCGAAGACTGGCTACACCTTC.

This chain uses TRBV18 with TRBJ2-7; D might be TRBD2 (6 bases). The CDR3 extends over 13 amino acids. Per germline, CDR1 KGHSH and CDR2 LQKENI. V was clipped by 2 bases and J by 7 bases, with 12 bases between them. The CDR3 DNA follows: TGTGCCAGCTCACCAGGGGCGGGGCGGGAGCAGTACTTC. Translated: CASSPGAGREQYF.

The V gene is TRBV7-2, the J gene TRBJ1-3; no reliable D call. Trimming cost V 4 bases and J 0 bases, with 13 bases left between them. Germline V gene sequence: CDR1 SGHTA, CDR2 FQGNSA. CDR3 length equals 16 residues. The CDR3 protein is CASSSNMGSSGNTIYF. As DNA, the CDR3 is TGTGCCAGCAGCTCGAACATGGGGAGCTCTGGAAACACCATATATTTT.

The table lists this clone with a count of one. The gene calls are TRBV5-1 and TRBJ2-2; 7 bases line up with TRBD1. CDR3 length: 16 amino acids. V shed 3 bases, J shed 0 bases, and the junction held 5 bases outside the gene matches. The germline V gene has CDR1 SGHRS and CDR2 YFSETQ. The CDR3 DNA reads TGCGCCAGCAGCTCGGGACAGATTCCGAACACCGGGGAGCTGTTTTTT. Encoded protein: CASSSGQIPNTGELFF.

V and J are TRBV14 and TRBJ2-1; a weak D match, TRBD1 (6 bases). This CDR3 is built from 14 residues. Germline CDR1 SGHDN, CDR2 FVKESK. Trimming left V 4 bases short and J 13 bases short, with 20 bases between. The CDR3 sequence is CASSRRQAIWEQFF. As DNA, the CDR3 is TGTGCCAGCAGCCGCCGACAGGCCATATGGGAACAGTTCTTC. Full variable domain (remainder filled in from reference TRBV14 and TRBJ2-1): EAGVTQFPSHSVIEKGQTVTLRCDPISGHDNLYWYRRVMGKEIKFLLHFVKESKQDESGMPNNRFLAERTGGTYSTLKVQPAELEDSGVYFCASSRRQAIWEQFFGPGTRLTVL.

This clone was counted a few times. The chain carries TRBV28 and TRBJ1-2; D gene unclear. From germline, CDR1 is MDHEN and CDR2 SYDVKM. The V end lost 2 bases, the J end lost 7 bases, and 11 bases lay between the germline ends. This CDR3 is 13 amino acids long. The CDR3 DNA reads as TGTGCCAGCAGTTTAGGGGTAGCCAGTGGCTACACCTTC. It encodes CASSLGVASGYTF.

This clone was recorded a few times. V usage is TRBV6-6 and J usage is TRBJ1-5; no firm D call. The CDR3 runs 13 residues. Germline lookup yields CDR1 MNHNY and CDR2 SVGAGI (reference sequence). Trimming removed 7 bases at V and 7 bases at J, with 14 bases between. Here the CDR3 reads CASNSPNGQPQHF. The CDR3 DNA sequence: TGTGCCAGCAACTCTCCGAATGGACAGCCCCAGCATTTT.

The chain is built from TRBV11-3 and TRBJ2-2; TRBD2 matches at 7 bases. Germline CDR1 SGHNT, CDR2 YENEEA. V was clipped by 0 bases and J by 5 bases; unmatched bases: 9. The CDR3 loop spans 17 amino acids. Here the CDR3 reads CASSLELGGGRTGELFF. DNA of the CDR3: TGTGCCAGCAGCTTAGAATTAGGCGGGGGACGAACCGGGGAGCTGTTTTTT.

CDR3 DNA: TGTGCCAGCAGCTTAGATACTAGCGGCAGGGGGCATGGCTACACCTTC. Amino acid sequence: CASSLDTSGRGHGYTF. The chain recombines TRBV11-2 with TRBJ1-2; 8 bases are a match to TRBD1. With 0 bases clipped from V and 6 bases from J, the junction kept 9 bases outside the gene matches. CDR1 and CDR2 from the germline V gene are SGHAT and FQNNGV. The CDR3 loop spans 16 amino acids.

The chain carries TRBV28 and TRBJ1-4; D may be TRBD1 (5 bases). Trimming cost V 7 bases and J 7 bases, with 10 bases left between them. The CDR3 spans 12 residues. CDR1 MDHEN and CDR2 SYDVKM come from the germline V gene. CDR3 sequence (DNA): TGTGCCAGCACTCGACAGAGTGAAAAACTGTTTTTT. Translation gives CASTRQSEKLFF. The full variable domain, with the rest looked up from reference TRBV28 and TRBJ1-4, is DVKVTQSSRYLVKRTGEKVFLECVQDMDHENMFWYRQDPGLGLRLIYFSYDVKMKEKGDIPEGYSVSREKKERFSLILESASTNQTSMYLCASTRQSEKLFFGSGTQLSVL.

The rearrangement links TRBV11-2 to TRBJ2-1, with 10 nucleotides matching TRBD2. Germline V lookup: CDR1 SGHAT, CDR2 FQNNGV. CDR3 length: 18 amino acids. Trimming at V came to 0 bases and at J to 3 bases, leaving 8 bases not matched to a gene. The CDR3 is CASSLDRRLAGVYNEQFF. The CDR3, as DNA: TGTGCCAGCAGCTTAGATCGAAGGCTAGCGGGGGTCTACAATGAGCAGTTCTTC. Variable domain in full (rest from reference TRBV11-2 and TRBJ2-1): EAGVAQSPRYKIIEKRQSVAFWCNPISGHATLYWYQQILGQGPKLLIQFQNNGVVDDSQLPKDRFSAERLKGVDSTLKIQPAKLEDSAVYLCASSLDRRLAGVYNEQFFGPGTRLTVL.